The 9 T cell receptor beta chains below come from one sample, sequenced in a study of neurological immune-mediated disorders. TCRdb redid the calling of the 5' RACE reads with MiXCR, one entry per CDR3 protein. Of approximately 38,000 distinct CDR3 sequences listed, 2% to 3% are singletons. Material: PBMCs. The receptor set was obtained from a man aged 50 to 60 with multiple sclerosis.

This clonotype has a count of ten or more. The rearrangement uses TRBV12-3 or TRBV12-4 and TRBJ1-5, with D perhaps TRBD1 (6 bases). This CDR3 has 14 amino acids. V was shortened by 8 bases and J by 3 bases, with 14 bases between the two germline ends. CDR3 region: CASGESGDNQPQHF. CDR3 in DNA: TGTGCCAGCGGAGAGTCAGGGGACAATCAGCCCCAGCATTTT.

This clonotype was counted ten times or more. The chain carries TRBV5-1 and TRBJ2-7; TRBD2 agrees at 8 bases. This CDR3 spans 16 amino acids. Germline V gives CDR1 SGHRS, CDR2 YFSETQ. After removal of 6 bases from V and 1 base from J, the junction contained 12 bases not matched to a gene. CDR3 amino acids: CASKYAGGQFSYEQYF. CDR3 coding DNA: TGCGCCAGCAAGTACGCGGGGGGCCAATTTTCCTACGAGCAGTACTTC.

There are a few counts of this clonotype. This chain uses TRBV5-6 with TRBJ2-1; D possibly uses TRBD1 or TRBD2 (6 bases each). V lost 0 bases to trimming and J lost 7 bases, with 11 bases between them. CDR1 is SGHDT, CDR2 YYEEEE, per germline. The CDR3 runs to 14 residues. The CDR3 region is CASSLVLGGNEQFF. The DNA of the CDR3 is TGTGCCAGCAGCTTGGTGCTAGGGGGGAATGAGCAGTTCTTC.

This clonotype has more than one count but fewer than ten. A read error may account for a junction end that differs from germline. The CDR3 loop is CASIRQINQPQNF. The CDR3 DNA reads as TGTGCCAGCATTCGACAGATCAATCAGCCCCAGAATTTT. The rearrangement joins TRBV2 to TRBJ1-5; a weak D match, TRBD1 (5 bases). The CDR3 is 13 amino acids. CDR1 is SNHLY and CDR2 is FYNNEI in the germline V gene.

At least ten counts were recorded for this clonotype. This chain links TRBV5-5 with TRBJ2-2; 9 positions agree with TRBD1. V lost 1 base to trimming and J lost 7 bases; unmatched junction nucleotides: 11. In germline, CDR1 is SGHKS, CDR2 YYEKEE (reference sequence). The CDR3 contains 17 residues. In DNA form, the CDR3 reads TGTGCCAGCAGCTTGACCACGGGACAGGGTGTTATCGGGGAGCTGTTTTTT. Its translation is CASSLTTGQGVIGELFF.

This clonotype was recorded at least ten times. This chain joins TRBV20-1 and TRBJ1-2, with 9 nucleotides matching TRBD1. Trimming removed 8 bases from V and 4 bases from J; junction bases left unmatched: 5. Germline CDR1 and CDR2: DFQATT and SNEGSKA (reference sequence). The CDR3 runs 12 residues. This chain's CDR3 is CSLDRGSYGYTF. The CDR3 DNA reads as TGCAGTCTGGACAGGGGATCCTATGGCTACACCTTC.

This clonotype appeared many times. CDR3 amino acids: CASSPGGWEDTQYF. The CDR3 DNA sequence: TGTGCCAGCAGCCCAGGGGGCTGGGAAGATACGCAGTATTTT. The chain has TRBV7-2 and TRBJ2-3; 8 nucleotides agree with TRBD1. With 5 bases clipped from V and 5 bases from J, the junction kept 6 bases outside the gene matches. CDR1 SGHTA and CDR2 FQGNSA come from the germline V gene. The CDR3 length is 14 residues.

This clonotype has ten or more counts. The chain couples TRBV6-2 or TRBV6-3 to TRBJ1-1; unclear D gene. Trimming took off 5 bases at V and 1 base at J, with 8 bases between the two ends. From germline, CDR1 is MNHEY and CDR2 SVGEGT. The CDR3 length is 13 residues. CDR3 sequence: CASSPYKNTEAFF. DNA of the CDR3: TGTGCCAGCAGTCCCTACAAGAACACTGAAGCTTTCTTT.

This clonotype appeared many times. This CDR3 reads CASSQGGFRGGTDTQYF. The CDR3 coding sequence is TGTGCCAGCAGCCAAGGAGGGTTCCGGGGGGGCACAGATACGCAGTATTTT. The chain links TRBV4-2 to TRBJ2-3, with TRBD2 identical over 7 bases. The CDR3 has 17 residues. Germline V gene sequence: CDR1 LGHNA, CDR2 YNFKEQ. The V and J ends lost 1 base and 1 base, in that order; junction bases with no gene match: 8.